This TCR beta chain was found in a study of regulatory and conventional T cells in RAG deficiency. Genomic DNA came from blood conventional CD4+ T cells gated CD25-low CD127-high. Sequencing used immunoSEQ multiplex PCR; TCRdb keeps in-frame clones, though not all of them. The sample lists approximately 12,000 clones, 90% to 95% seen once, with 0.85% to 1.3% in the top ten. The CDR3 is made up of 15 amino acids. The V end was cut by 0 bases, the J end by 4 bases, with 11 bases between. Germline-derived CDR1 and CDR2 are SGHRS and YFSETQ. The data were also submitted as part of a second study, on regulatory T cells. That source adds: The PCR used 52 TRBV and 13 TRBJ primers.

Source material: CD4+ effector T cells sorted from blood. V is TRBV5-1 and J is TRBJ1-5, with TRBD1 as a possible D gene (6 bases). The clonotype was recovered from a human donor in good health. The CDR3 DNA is TGCGCCAGCAGCTTGGATGGGGGCGCAAATCAGCCCCAGCATTTT. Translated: CASSLDGGANQPQHF. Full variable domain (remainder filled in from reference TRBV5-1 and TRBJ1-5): KAGVTQTPRYLIKTRGQQVTLSCSPISGHRSVSWYQQTPGQGLQFLFEYFSETQRNKGNFPGRFSGRQFSNSRSEMNVSTLELGDSALYLCASSLDGGANQPQHFGDGTRLSIL.